This T cell receptor beta chain was captured in a study of blood T cells in healthy people across ages (dated by TCRdb to the mid-2010s). General notes on the study: In model experiments, template switching captured roughly one uniquely barcoded TCR beta cDNA molecule for every two T cells. Age-related changes in TCR beta repertoire diversity were measured in the study by deep sequencing normalized with unique cDNA molecular identifiers. Donors were grouped into four age groups: young (average about 15 years), middle-aged (under 40), aged (around 66) and long-lived (approximately 82). To avoid experimental bias, donors of different ages were spread randomly across the sequencing lanes. For two donors (one aged 18 to 30 and one aged 80 or older), the study analyzed two additional independent replicas of 1 million unique cDNA reads from the same blood draw. Paper-wide results and their limitations: As age increased, observed TCR beta diversity per million T cells dropped in a roughly linear way, and a significant reduction was already evident by age 40. Estimates of total diversity based on one million sequenced T cells were considered lower bounds and underestimates. Donor CMV infection status was unknown, potentially confounding age-related changes in expanded clonotypes. The long-lived group showed more naive CD4+ T cells, fewer expanded clones and increased TCR diversity than the aged group, suggesting age selection. There was a strong correlation between observed TCR beta diversity and the percentage of naive T cells measured by flow cytometry. Since profiling was done on bulk unsorted PBMCs, naive and antigen-experienced compartments could not be conclusively compared.

Library preparation was by 5' RACE. These reads were obtained on an Illumina HiSeq 2500. A second about 6 to 11 cycle PCR used a sample-barcoded 5' primer and a J-beta primer mix. A unique molecular identifier was introduced onto each TCR beta cDNA molecule by a template-switch 5' adaptor carrying 12 random nucleotides. At least 2.5 million CDR3-containing paired-end reads were obtained from each sample. First-strand cDNA was synthesized from all RNA with the Mint cDNA synthesis kit, primed by a TRBC-specific oligonucleotide. After uracil-DNA glycosylase treatment, a first 18-cycle PCR used universal primers M1SS and BC2_uni_R on all cDNA. In the authors' own workflow: Each sample was normalized by randomly selecting 1 million high-quality reads, each carrying a distinct molecular identifier. Instead of being binned into consensus sequences, reads with shared molecular identifiers were discarded. MiTCR, set to a Q25 quality threshold and the strictest error-elimination algorithm, was used for CDR3 identification, clonotype clustering and error correction. A nonparametric unseen species model with Euler transformation was used to estimate a lower bound on total TCR beta diversity. TCRdb reanalyzed the raw reads on its own, using fastp at Q25 for trimming and MiXCR for clone calling, and kept in-frame beta chains. Records with the same CDR3 protein are collapsed into one entry carrying the most frequent genes and DNA. Here the V and J calls rest on TCRdb's processing, not on the authors' analysis. For this sample the table gives 1.5 million to 2 million distinct CDR3 sequences, of which about 31% were detected only once. Clones ranked in the top ten supply about 10% of the sample.

The roughly 39 donors, aged roughly 6 to 90 years, were systemically healthy Caucasian individuals from Russia. Each donor gave 8.5 to 10 milliliters of peripheral blood, collected into EDTA-treated Vacutainer tubes. PBMCs were isolated by Ficoll-Paque density-gradient centrifugation, with at least 7 million obtained per sample. Total RNA, at least 6 micrograms per sample, was extracted from PBMCs with Trizol reagent. The percentages of naive CD45RAhigh/CD27high T cells were determined by flow cytometry on a PBMC aliquot from every donor. Remarks on this clonotype: Its antigen specificity is not known. No per-base quality is available; no much larger clone lies one base away.

V loses 8 bases of germline sequence and J loses 0 bases, and the interval between the two ends is 10 bases. The germline V gene encodes CDR1 DFQATT and CDR2 SNEGSKA (reference sequence). CDR3 length: 12 amino acids, cysteine to phenylalanine. Only CDR3 DNA remains: 36 bases, in frame from the first base. This receptor was obtained from a woman aged 30 to 39 in good health. The sequence joins TRBV20-1 to TRBJ1-2; the D gene is unclear. The sequenced material came from blood. The nucleotides are TGCAGTTCCCGAGGGACTAACTATGGCTACACCTTC. It encodes CSSRGTNYGYTF.